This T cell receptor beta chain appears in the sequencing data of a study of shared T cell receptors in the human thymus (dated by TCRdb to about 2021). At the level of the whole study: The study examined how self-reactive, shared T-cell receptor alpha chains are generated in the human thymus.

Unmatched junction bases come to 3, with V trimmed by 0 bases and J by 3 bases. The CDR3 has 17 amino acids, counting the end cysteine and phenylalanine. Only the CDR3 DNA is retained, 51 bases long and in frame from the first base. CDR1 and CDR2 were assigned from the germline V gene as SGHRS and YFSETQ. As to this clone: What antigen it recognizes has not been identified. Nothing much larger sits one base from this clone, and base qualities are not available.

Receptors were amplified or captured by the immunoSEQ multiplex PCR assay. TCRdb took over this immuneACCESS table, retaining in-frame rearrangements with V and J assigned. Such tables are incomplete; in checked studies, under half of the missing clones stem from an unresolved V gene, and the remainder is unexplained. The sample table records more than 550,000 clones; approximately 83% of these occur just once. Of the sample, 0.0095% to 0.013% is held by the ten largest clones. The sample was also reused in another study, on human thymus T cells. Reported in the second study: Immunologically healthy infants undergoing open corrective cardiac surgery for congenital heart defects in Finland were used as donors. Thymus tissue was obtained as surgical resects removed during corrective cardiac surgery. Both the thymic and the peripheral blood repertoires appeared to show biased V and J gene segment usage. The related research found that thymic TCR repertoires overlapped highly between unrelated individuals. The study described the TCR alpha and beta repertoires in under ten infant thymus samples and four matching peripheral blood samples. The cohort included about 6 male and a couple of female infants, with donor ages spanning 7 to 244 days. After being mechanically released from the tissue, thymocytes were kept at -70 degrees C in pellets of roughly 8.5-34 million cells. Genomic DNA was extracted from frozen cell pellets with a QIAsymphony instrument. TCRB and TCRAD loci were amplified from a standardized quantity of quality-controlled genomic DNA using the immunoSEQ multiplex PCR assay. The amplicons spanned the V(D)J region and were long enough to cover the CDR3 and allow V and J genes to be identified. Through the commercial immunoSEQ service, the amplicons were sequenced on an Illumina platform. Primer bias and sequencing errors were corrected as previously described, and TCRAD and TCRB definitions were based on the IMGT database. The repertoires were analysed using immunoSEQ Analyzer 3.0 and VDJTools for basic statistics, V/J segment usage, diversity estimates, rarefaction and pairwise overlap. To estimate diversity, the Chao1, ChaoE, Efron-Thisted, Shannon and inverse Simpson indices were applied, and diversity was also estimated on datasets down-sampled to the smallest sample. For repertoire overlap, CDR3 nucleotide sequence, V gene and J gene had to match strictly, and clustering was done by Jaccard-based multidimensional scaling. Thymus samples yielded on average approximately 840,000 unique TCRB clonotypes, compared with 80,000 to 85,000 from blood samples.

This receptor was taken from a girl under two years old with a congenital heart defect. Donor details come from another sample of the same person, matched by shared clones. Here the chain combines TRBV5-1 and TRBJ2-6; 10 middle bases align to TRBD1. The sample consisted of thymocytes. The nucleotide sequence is TGCGCCAGCAGCTTGGGACAGGGGGCTGATGGGGCCAACGTCCTGACTTTC. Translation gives CASSLGQGADGANVLTF. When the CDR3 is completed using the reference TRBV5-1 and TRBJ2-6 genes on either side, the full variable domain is KAGVTQTPRYLIKTRGQQVTLSCSPISGHRSVSWYQQTPGQGLQFLFEYFSETQRNKGNFPGRFSGRQFSNSRSEMNVSTLELGDSALYLCASSLGQGADGANVLTFGAGSRLTVL.